Presented here are 17 T cell receptor delta chains from one specimen sequenced in a study of gamma-delta chains in newborns, infants, children. TCRdb reanalyzed the reads using CATT. The sample yields about 1,200 delta-chain clones, 3% to 4% seen once. Input material: blood. These TCRs come from a child who was a newborn, infant or young child, either healthy, febrile or measles-vaccinated (not recorded which).

This clone was counted only a few times. A much larger clone lies a single base off, so this may be a read error. Other nucleotide sequences in the sample specify the same CDR3. The chain recombines TRDV1 with TRDJ1; 13 bases are a match to TRDD3. The CDR3 length is 21 residues. The germline V gene encodes CDR1 TSWWSYY and CDR2 QGS. The CDR3: CALGGIWVDSLGDTHTDKLIF. The CDR3 DNA is TGTGCCCTTGGGGGAATATGGGTGGACTCACTGGGGGATACGCACACCGATAAACTCATCTTT.

Only a few counts were recorded for this clone. A far larger clone is a single base away, which makes a read error likely. CDR3 sequence reads: CACDTGGYLAWDTRRMFF. CDR3 bases: TGTGCCTGTGACACTGGGGGATACCTCGCCTGGGACACCCGACGGATGTTTTTC. The chain combines TRDV2 with TRDJ3; TRDD3 matches 10 bases. CDR1 GEAIGNYY and CDR2 EKD come from the germline V gene. CDR3 size: 18 residues.

Regarding this clone: This may stem from a read error, because a much larger clone lies one nucleotide away. Other DNA sequences in this sample translate to the same CDR3. The genes are TRDV1 and TRDJ1, with 9 nucleotides matching TRDD2. Per the germline V gene, CDR1 is TSWWSYY and CDR2 is QGS. V lost 5 bases to trimming and J lost 2 bases; unmatched junction nucleotides: 18. The CDR3 loop spans 19 amino acids. The CDR3 nucleotides are TGTGCTCTTGGGAACTTCCTTCCTACCAGGGATAACTATACCGATAAACTCATCTTT. Its translation is CALGNFLPTRDNYTDKLIF.

Concerning this clone itself: A far larger clone is a single base away, which makes a read error likely. The J gene is TRDJ3, the V gene TRDV2, with TRDD3 identical over 11 bases. Germline V gene lookup returns CDR1 GEAIGNYY and CDR2 EKD. This CDR3 is built from 20 residues. V lost 0 bases to trimming and J lost 1 base; unmatched junction nucleotides: 7. The CDR3: CACDTGAGGYRSWDTRQMFF. The CDR3 DNA reads as TGTGCCTGTGACACCGGGGCTGGGGGATACCGGTCCTGGGACACCCGACAGATGTTTTTC.

This clone was found a few times. A far larger clone is one nucleotide away, so this likely arose from a read error. The chain combines TRDV2 with TRDJ3, with TRDD3 identical over 10 bases. Germline trimming cut 0 bases from V and 2 bases from J; bases unmatched to any gene: 9. The CDR3 consists of 20 residues. CDR1 and CDR2 from the germline V gene are GEAIGNYY and EKD. CDR3 protein: CACDTRVGGYTPWDTRQMFF. CDR3 bases: TGTGCCTGTGACACCCGTGTTGGGGGATACACCCCCTGGGACACCCGACAGATGTTTTTC.

As concerns this clone: With a far larger clone one base away, a read error is the likely cause. The sample holds other DNA sequences that translate to the same CDR3. The gene calls are TRDV2 and TRDJ3; D is unresolved. The length of the CDR3 is 17 residues. Germline CDR1 reads GEAIGNYY; CDR2 reads EKD. The V gene lost 0 bases and the J gene lost 1 base, with 9 bases spanning the gap. Written as DNA, the CDR3 is TGTGCCTGTGACACCCGGTTGGGATCCTGGGACACCCGACAGATGTTTTTC. Translating it yields CACDTRLGSWDTRQMFF.

A few counts support this clone. This is likely an artifact of a read error, given a far larger clone one base away. V usage is TRDV2 and J usage is TRDJ3; 7 nucleotides line up with TRDD3. The length of the CDR3 is 17 residues. CDR1 is GEAIGNYY and CDR2 is EKD in the germline V gene. The ends lost 1 base at V and 0 bases at J; junction bases unmatched: 2. The CDR3 here is CACDTTGASWDTRQMFF. The CDR3 DNA reads TGTGCCTGTGACACGACTGGGGCCTCCTGGGACACCCGACAGATGTTTTTC.

Comments on this clone: This may come from a read error, since a much larger clone is one base off. V gene TRDV1 combines with J gene TRDJ1; D perhaps matches TRDD3 (8 bases). Germline assignment: CDR1 TSWWSYY and CDR2 QGS. This CDR3 contains 21 residues. V was shortened by 5 bases and J by 0 bases, with 31 bases between the two germline ends. The CDR3 region has the DNA TGTGCTCTTGGGAAGCGGCCTTCCTTCAACTGGGGGGTCCCGAACACCGATAAACTCATCTTT. This codes for CALGKRPSFNWGVPNTDKLIF.

Notes on this clone: A much larger clone is a single base away; this may be a read error. The V and J genes are TRDV1 and TRDJ1; 9 bases line up with TRDD2. The CDR3 is 21 residues long. The V segment lost 2 bases and the J segment 0 bases; nucleotides outside the gene matches: 19. CDR1 and CDR2 (germline): TSWWSYY, QGS. This CDR3 reads CALGEIVLPTNWGPYTDKLIF. The CDR3 nucleotides read TGTGCTCTTGGGGAAATCGTCCTTCCTACGAATTGGGGACCCTACACCGATAAACTCATCTTT.

This clone was found a few times. One base away lies a much larger clone, so this may be a sequencing read error. The CDR3 DNA is TGTGCTCTTGGGGGATCACGGTTTAGCTCCTGGGACACCCGACAGATGTTTTTC. The encoded protein is CALGGSRFSSWDTRQMFF. V gene TRDV1 combines with J gene TRDJ3; no reliable D call. The CDR3 consists of 18 residues. Trimming pared 4 bases from V and 0 bases from J, leaving 13 bases between. CDR1 is TSWWSYY and CDR2 is QGS in the germline V gene.

This clone was detected a few times. A much larger clone is a single base away; this may be a read error. The chain joins TRDV1 to TRDJ1; D perhaps matches TRDD3 (5 bases). This CDR3 contains 19 residues. Germline V gene data show CDR1 as TSWWSYY and CDR2 as QGS. The CDR3 DNA is TGTGCTCTTGGGGAACTGAGGCCCGAAGGGGGTCAGTACACCGATAAACTCACCTTT. Residues: CALGELRPEGGQYTDKLTF.

This clone has just a few counts. This chain connects TRDV1 to TRDJ3, with 12 bases fitting TRDD3. This CDR3 is 30 amino acids long. Germline V CDR1 and CDR2: TSWWSYY, QGS. With 0 bases clipped from V and 0 bases from J, the junction kept 33 bases outside the gene matches. The CDR3 sequence: CALGELFGIPTGVILGDTNGSSWDTRQMFF. CDR3 nucleotides: TGTGCTCTTGGGGAACTTTTCGGGATTCCTACAGGTGTTATACTGGGGGATACAAATGGAAGCTCCTGGGACACCCGACAGATGTTTTTC.

A note on this clone: The TCRdb protein, from a much larger clone, departs from this DNA's translation at residue 5, likely by read error; the protein shown derives from the DNA. The CDR3 region has the DNA TGTGCCTGTGACGCGCGGCGGGATACGAAAACCGATAAACTCATCTTT. Translated: CACDARRDTKTDKLIF. The rearrangement joins TRDV2 to TRDJ1; 8 bases map to TRDD3. The CDR3 totals 16 residues. Per germline, CDR1 GEAIGNYY and CDR2 EKD. J lost 2 bases, V lost 3 bases, and 10 bases had no gene match.

This clone is deemed large (0.1 to 1%). V is TRDV1 and J is TRDJ1; unclear D gene. Per the germline V gene, CDR1 is TSWWSYY and CDR2 is QGS. The V gene lost 5 bases and the J gene lost 4 bases, with 11 bases spanning the gap. This CDR3 is built from 13 residues. This CDR3 is CALGPPAVDKLIF. In DNA form, the CDR3 reads TGTGCTCTTGGGCCTCCCGCCGTCGATAAACTCATCTTT.

Notes on this clone: The junction shows a germline mismatch at one end, possibly a read error. The rearrangement uses TRDV1 and TRDJ3; 12 bases are shared with TRDD3. Germline loops: CDR1 TSWWSYY, CDR2 QGS. The CDR3 extends over 30 amino acids. CDR3 region: CALGELFGIPTGVILGDTNGSSWGTRQMFF. The CDR3, as DNA: TGTGCTCTTGGGGAACTTTTCGGGATTCCTACAGGTGTTATACTGGGGGATACAAATGGAAGCTCCTGGGGCACCCGACAGATGTTTTTC.

This clone is deemed medium-sized. The chain joins TRDV1 to TRDJ1, with 8 bases that match TRDD3. The CDR3 is 17 amino acids. Per the germline V gene, CDR1 is TSWWSYY and CDR2 is QGS. Unmatched junction bases numbered 10, after V lost 4 bases and J lost 0 bases. CDR3 sequence reads: CALGAVLLGGYTDKLIF. The CDR3 nucleotides are TGTGCTCTTGGGGCTGTCCTACTGGGGGGTTACACCGATAAACTCATCTTT.

This clone has only a few counts. This may be a read error: a much more frequent sequence differs by one nucleotide. The rearrangement joins TRDV1 to TRDJ1; 12 bases align to TRDD3. With 7 bases clipped from V and 3 bases from J, the junction kept 15 bases outside the gene matches. Germline lookup yields CDR1 TSWWSYY and CDR2 QGS. The CDR3 is 18 amino acids. CDR3 residues: CALEVSTRLGDTSDKLIF. The CDR3 DNA follows: TGTGCTCTTGAGGTCTCTACGCGACTGGGGGATACTTCCGATAAACTCATCTTT.